This is a list of T cell receptor beta chains from one sample in a study of early T cells in non-severe SARS-CoV-2 infection. TCRdb re-analysed the 5' RACE reads in MiXCR, keeping a single row per CDR3 protein. The top ten clones hold 9% to 15% of a sample with tens of thousands of distinct CDR3 sequences, 15% of them seen once. The specimen was whole blood. Source of these receptors: an adult who was a healthcare worker with PCR-confirmed SARS-CoV-2 infection or an uninfected control (not recorded which). CDR3s include the opening cysteine and the closing phenylalanine or tryptophan. The order of the fields is clone size, D gene, V gene, J gene, CDR3 DNA, CDR3 protein. A D gene is named only where the DNA matches it firmly. Size tells how often a clone was seen (once, few, many) or the class of an expanded clone, and some rows leave it out.

>many|-|TRBV29-1|TRBJ2-1
TGCAGCGCCGACAGTAGCGCTTACAATGAGCAGTTCTTC
CSADSSAYNEQFF
>many|-|TRBV12-3/TRBV12-4|TRBJ1-3
TGTGCCAGCAGGGGACGTTCTGGAAACACCATATATTTT
CASRGRSGNTIYF
>few|-|TRBV12-2|TRBJ1-1
TGTGCAAGTCGCTTGGAAGACAGGGGGCGGGATAGTAGGAACACTGAAGCTTTCTTT
CASRLEDRGRDSRNTEAFF
>few|TRBD1|TRBV2|TRBJ2-5
TGTGCCAGCATGAGACAGGGGGCCTTGGAGACCCAGTACTTC
CASMRQGALETQYF
>-|-|TRBV6-6|TRBJ2-2
TGTGCCAGCACCCAATTTCACGGGAACACCGGGGAGCTGTTTTTT
CASTQFHGNTGELFF
>few|-|TRBV10-3|TRBJ2-1
TGTGCCATCACCGAGGGAACTAGCTCCTACAATGAGCAGTTCTTC
CAITEGTSSYNEQFF
>few|-|TRBV27|TRBJ2-7
TGTGCCAGCAGTTTAACGTGGGGGGCCATCGAGCAGTACTTC
CASSLTWGAIEQYF
>-|-|TRBV12-3/TRBV12-4|TRBJ2-1
TGTGCCAGCAGTTTATTGCCCAATGAGCAGTTCTTC
CASSLLPNEQFF
>many|-|TRBV29-1|TRBJ2-6
TGCAGCGTAAGAGCTGGGGCCAACGTCCTGACTTTC
CSVRAGANVLTF
>-|-|TRBV5-1|TRBJ1-6
TGCGCCAGCAGCAAAGACAGCGATAATTCACCCCTCCATTTT
CASSKDSDNSPLHF
>few|-|TRBV9|TRBJ2-7
TGTGCCAGCAGCCCCCGGCAGAGCTCCTACGAGCAGTACTTC
CASSPRQSSYEQYF
>-|TRBD1|TRBV15|TRBJ2-3
TGTGCCACCAGCAGAGGTTCTAGTAGGGGGCCCCGCACAGATACGCAGTATTTT
CATSRGSSRGPRTDTQYF
>many|-|TRBV7-6|TRBJ2-5
TGTGCCAGCAGCTCAAACACGGTACAGGCTGGGCAGACCCAGTACTTC
CASSSNTVQAGQTQYF
>-|TRBD2|TRBV4-1|TRBJ2-1
TGCGCCAGCAGCCCACTAGCGGGAGGGAACAATGAGCAGTTCTTC
CASSPLAGGNNEQFF
>-|TRBD2|TRBV6-4|TRBJ2-1
TGTGCCAGCAGTGACTCAGAAGCGGGAGGGTACAATGAGCAGTTCTTC
CASSDSEAGGYNEQFF
>many|-|TRBV7-2|TRBJ2-5
TGTGCCAGCAGCCCAAGACCTCTAGAGACCCAGTACTTC
CASSPRPLETQYF
>few|-|TRBV7-3|TRBJ2-6
TGTGCCAGCAGCTTAATAGGGAATGAGGCCTTTGGGGCCAACGTCCTGACTTTC
CASSLIGNEAFGANVLTF
>many|-|TRBV4-2|TRBJ2-3
TGTGCCAGCACCCAAGGGCTTGGCGCAGATACGCAGTATTTT
CASTQGLGADTQYF
>many|TRBD1|TRBV11-2|TRBJ1-1
TGTGCCAGCAGCTTCAGACAGGGCACGATCTCGGCTTTCTTT
CASSFRQGTISAFF
>few|TRBD2|TRBV7-9|TRBJ2-7
TGTGCCAGCAGCCACAGCGGGGCGAGCTCCTACGAGCAGTACTTC
CASSHSGASSYEQYF
>-|TRBD1|TRBV5-4|TRBJ2-1
TGTGCCAGCAGCTTAGAGACAGGGAAAGGGCAGTTCTTC
CASSLETGKGQFF
>few|-|TRBV5-1|TRBJ2-3
TGCGCCAGCAGCAGCCGTTCCCTAGGTACGCAGTATTTT
CASSSRSLGTQYF
>many|-|TRBV29-1|TRBJ2-5
TGCAGCGTTGGTGGCAGACAAGAGACCCAGTACTTC
CSVGGRQETQYF
>few|TRBD1|TRBV11-2|TRBJ2-1
TGTGCCAGCAGCTTATCGGGACAGGGGCCGTTCTTC
CASSLSGQGPFF
>few|-|TRBV28|TRBJ1-2
TGTGCCAGCAGCTCCGGTCTTTACTATGGCTACACCTTC
CASSSGLYYGYTF
>-|-|TRBV7-2|TRBJ2-3
TGTGCCAGCAGCCTACACGCTGACAGTTTTAGCACAGATACGCAGTATTTT
CASSLHADSFSTDTQYF
>-|-|TRBV12-5|TRBJ1-1
TGTGCTAGTGGTCCTTCGGGGGGTCCGACTGAAGCTTTCTTT
CASGPSGGPTEAFF
>-|-|TRBV7-6|TRBJ2-7
TGTGCCAGCAGCTTAGCCGGAGGGAACGAGCAGTACTTC
CASSLAGGNEQYF
>few|TRBD2|TRBV6-6|TRBJ2-3
TGTGCCAGCCACGGACTAGCGGGAGTTGGTACGCAGTATTTT
CASHGLAGVGTQYF
>few|-|TRBV11-2|TRBJ2-3
TGTGCCAGCAGCTTAGATGGAGGAGGGGTAGATACGCAGTATTTT
CASSLDGGGVDTQYF
>many|-|TRBV29-1|TRBJ1-2
TGCAGCGTTGAAGGTAGAAGGGGAGACAGCCTTTCTAACTATGGCTACACCTTC
CSVEGRRGDSLSNYGYTF
>few|-|TRBV20-1|TRBJ1-2
TGCAGTGCCAGGGTCCGCGTAGGCTATGGCTACACCTTC
CSARVRVGYGYTF
>few|-|TRBV4-2|TRBJ2-1
TGTGCCAGCAGCCAAGAGGTGGCTGGAGCAGACAATGAGCAGTTCTTC
CASSQEVAGADNEQFF
>few|-|TRBV12-3/TRBV12-4|TRBJ2-2
TGTGCCAGCAGTTTTCGGGGAGTGTCGGGGGAGCTGTTTTTT
CASSFRGVSGELFF
>-|TRBD1|TRBV5-6|TRBJ2-7
TGTGCCAGCAGCGGACGCGGGACAGGCAACTCCTACGAGCAGTACTTC
CASSGRGTGNSYEQYF
>few|-|TRBV5-1|TRBJ2-5
TGCGCCAGCAGTTGGCGGACAGACCAGACCCAGTACTTC
CASSWRTDQTQYF
>few|-|TRBV18|TRBJ1-1
TGTGCCAGCTCACCTAAACAGGTGAACACTGAAGCTTTCTTT
CASSPKQVNTEAFF
>few|TRBD1|TRBV2|TRBJ2-7
TGTGCCAGCAGGCCGAGGACAGGGAACGAGCAGTACTTC
CASRPRTGNEQYF
>many|TRBD2|TRBV25-1|TRBJ2-2
TGTGCCGGGGAGGGACGCTATACCGGGGAGCTGTTTTTT
CAGEGRYTGELFF
>few|TRBD1|TRBV6-4|TRBJ2-3
TGTGCCAGCAGTGACTCAGGGGGCAGCACAGATACGCAGTATTTT
CASSDSGGSTDTQYF
>-|TRBD2|TRBV11-2|TRBJ2-1
TGTGCCAGCAGCTTCCTAGCGGGGGGGCCTAGTGAGCAGTTCTTC
CASSFLAGGPSEQFF
>-|-|TRBV12-3/TRBV12-4|TRBJ2-3
TGTGCCAGCAGTTTCGTTTCCCTCGGTGGCACAGATACGCAGTATTTT
CASSFVSLGGTDTQYF
>-|-|TRBV20-1|TRBJ1-1
TGCAGTGCTAGAGGGCCTGGGACAATCAACACTGAAGCTTTCTTT
CSARGPGTINTEAFF
>few|TRBD1|TRBV12-3/TRBV12-4|TRBJ1-5
TGTGCCCGGCAACCGGGACAGGTGTGGCAGCCCCAGCATTTT
CARQPGQVWQPQHF
>-|-|TRBV7-7|TRBJ2-5
TGTGCTAGCAGCTTTAGCATAAGCCTCTTGGAGACCCAGTACTTC
CASSFSISLLETQYF
>-|-|TRBV2|TRBJ2-7
TGTGCCAGCAGGGAGTCCTACGAGCAGTACTTC
CASRESYEQYF
>few|-|TRBV7-3|TRBJ2-1
TGTGCCAGCAGCGCTGGCCGGAGCTCCTACAATGAGCAGTTCTTC
CASSAGRSSYNEQFF
>-|TRBD2|TRBV4-3|TRBJ2-1
TGCGCCAGCAGCCAAGAGAGCGGGAGGGCCAATGAGCAGTTCTTC
CASSQESGRANEQFF
>few|-|TRBV29-1|TRBJ2-6
TGCAGCGTTGGAACCCACTCTGGGGCCAACGTCCTGACTTTC
CSVGTHSGANVLTF
>few|TRBD1|TRBV19|TRBJ2-7
TGTGCCAGTACCACAAGACAGGGCTACGAGCAGTACTTC
CASTTRQGYEQYF
>few|-|TRBV28|TRBJ1-1
TGTGCCAGCAGTTTAGTCGGGGGGGAAGGGCGAGCTTTCTTT
CASSLVGGEGRAFF
>few|TRBD2|TRBV12-3/TRBV12-4|TRBJ2-1
TGTGCCAGCAGTCGCCGGACTAGCGGGAGGGCCGTCAATGAGCAGTTCTTC
CASSRRTSGRAVNEQFF